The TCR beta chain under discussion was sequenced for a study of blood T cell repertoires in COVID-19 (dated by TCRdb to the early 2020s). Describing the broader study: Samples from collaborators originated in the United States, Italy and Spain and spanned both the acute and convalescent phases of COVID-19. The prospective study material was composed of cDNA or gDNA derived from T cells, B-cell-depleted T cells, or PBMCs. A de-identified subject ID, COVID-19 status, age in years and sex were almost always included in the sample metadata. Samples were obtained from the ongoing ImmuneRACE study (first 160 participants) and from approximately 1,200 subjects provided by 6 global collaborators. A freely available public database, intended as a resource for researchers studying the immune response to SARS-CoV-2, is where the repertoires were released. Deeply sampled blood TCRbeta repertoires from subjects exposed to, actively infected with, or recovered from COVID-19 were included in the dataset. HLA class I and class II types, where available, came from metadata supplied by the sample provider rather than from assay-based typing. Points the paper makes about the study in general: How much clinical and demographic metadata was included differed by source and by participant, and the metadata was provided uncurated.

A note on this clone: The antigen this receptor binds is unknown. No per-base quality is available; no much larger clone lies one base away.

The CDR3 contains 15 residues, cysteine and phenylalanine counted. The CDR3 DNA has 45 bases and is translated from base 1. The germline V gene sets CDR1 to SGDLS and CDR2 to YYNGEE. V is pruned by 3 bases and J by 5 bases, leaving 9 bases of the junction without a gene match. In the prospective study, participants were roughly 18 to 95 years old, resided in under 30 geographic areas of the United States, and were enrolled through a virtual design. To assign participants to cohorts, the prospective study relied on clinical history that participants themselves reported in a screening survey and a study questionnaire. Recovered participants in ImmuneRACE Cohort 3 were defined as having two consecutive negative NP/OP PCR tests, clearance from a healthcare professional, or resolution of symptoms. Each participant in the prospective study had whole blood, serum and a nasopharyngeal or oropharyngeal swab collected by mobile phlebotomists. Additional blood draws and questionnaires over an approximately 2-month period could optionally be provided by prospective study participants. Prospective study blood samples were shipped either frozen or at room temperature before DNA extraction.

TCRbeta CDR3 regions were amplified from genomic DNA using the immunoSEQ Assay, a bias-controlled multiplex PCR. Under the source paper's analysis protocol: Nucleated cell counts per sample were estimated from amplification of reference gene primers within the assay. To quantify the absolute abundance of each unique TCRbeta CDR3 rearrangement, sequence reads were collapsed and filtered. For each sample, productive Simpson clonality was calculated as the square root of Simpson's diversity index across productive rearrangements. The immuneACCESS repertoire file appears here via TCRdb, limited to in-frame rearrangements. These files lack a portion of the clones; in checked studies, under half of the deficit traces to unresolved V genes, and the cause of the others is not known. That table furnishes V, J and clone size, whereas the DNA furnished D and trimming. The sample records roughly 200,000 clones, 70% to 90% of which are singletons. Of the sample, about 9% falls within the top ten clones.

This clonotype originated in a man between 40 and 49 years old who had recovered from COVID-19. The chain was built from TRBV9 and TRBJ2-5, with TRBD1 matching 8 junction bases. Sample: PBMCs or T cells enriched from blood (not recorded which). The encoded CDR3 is CASSADRGLGETQYF. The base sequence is TGTGCCAGCAGCGCCGACAGGGGATTGGGGGAGACCCAGTACTTC.